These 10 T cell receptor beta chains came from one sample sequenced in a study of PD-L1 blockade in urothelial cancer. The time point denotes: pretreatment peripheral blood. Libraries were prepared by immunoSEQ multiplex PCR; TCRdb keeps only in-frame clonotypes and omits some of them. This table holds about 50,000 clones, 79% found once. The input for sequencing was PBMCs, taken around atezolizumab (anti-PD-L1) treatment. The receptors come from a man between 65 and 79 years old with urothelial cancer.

CDR3 amino acids: CASSKLTGSTYGYTF. The CDR3 region has the DNA TGTGCCAGCAGCAAATTAACAGGGTCGACCTATGGCTACACCTTC. The rearrangement links TRBV21-1 to TRBJ1-2; the table gives TRBD1 as D, unverified against the DNA. TRBV21-1 has pseudogene status. This CDR3 comprises 15 residues.

In DNA, the CDR3 is TGCGCCAGCAGCCAAGAAATTCCGGGCGGGCAAGACTACAATGAGCAGTTCTTC. Residues: CASSQEIPGGQDYNEQFF. The J gene is TRBJ2-1, the V gene TRBV4-1, with D possibly being TRBD2 (5 bases). Germline V CDR1 and CDR2: MGHRA, YSYEKL. This CDR3 comprises 18 residues. Trimming stripped 0 bases from V and 3 bases from J, with 18 bases between.

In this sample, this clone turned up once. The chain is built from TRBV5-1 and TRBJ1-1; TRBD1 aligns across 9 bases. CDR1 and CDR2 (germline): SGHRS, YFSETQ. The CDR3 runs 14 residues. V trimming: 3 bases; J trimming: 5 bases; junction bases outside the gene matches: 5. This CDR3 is CASSSRQGDTEAFF. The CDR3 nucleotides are TGCGCCAGCAGCTCCAGACAGGGGGATACTGAAGCTTTCTTT.

This CDR3 is CASSLGLAGAPAQDTQYF. As DNA, the CDR3 is TGTGCCAGCAGCCTGGGACTAGCGGGCGCCCCTGCACAAGATACGCAGTATTTT. The chain uses TRBV11-3 and TRBJ2-3; 12 bases match TRBD2. The germline V gene encodes CDR1 SGHNT and CDR2 YENEEA. The ends lost 5 bases at V and 5 bases at J; junction bases unmatched: 14. The CDR3 spans 18 residues.

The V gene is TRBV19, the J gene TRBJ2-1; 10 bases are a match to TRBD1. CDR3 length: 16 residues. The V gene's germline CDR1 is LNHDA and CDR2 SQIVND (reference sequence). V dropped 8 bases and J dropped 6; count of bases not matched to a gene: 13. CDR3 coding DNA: TGTGCCAGTTCTATTGCCGGGACAGGGGAAATCAATGAGCAGTTCTTC. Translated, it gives CASSIAGTGEINEQFF. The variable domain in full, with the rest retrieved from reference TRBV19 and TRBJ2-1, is DGGITQSPKYLFRKEGQNVTLSCEQNLNHDAMYWYRQDPGQGLRLIYYSQIVNDFQKGDIAEGYSVSREKKESFPLTVTSAQKNPTAFYLCASSIAGTGEINEQFFGPGTRLTVL.

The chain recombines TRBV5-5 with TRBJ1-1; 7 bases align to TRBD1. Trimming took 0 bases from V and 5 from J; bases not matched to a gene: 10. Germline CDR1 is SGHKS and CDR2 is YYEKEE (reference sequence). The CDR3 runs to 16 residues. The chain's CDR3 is CASSLANTGVGTEAFF. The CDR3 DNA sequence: TGTGCCAGCAGCTTGGCGAATACAGGGGTTGGGACTGAAGCTTTCTTT.

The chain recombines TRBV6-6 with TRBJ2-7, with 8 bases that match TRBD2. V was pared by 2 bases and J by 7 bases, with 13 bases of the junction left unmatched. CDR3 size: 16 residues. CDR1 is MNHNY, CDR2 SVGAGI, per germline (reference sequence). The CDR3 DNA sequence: TGTGCCAGCAGTTACCGACCAGCGGGAGAAGGGAGTGAGCAGTACTTC. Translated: CASSYRPAGEGSEQYF.

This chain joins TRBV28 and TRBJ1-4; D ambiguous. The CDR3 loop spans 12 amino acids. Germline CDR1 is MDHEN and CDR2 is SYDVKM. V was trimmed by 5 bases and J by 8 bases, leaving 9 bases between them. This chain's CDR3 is CASSRGGEKLFF. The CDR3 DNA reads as TGTGCCAGCAGTAGAGGTGGGGAAAAACTGTTTTTT.

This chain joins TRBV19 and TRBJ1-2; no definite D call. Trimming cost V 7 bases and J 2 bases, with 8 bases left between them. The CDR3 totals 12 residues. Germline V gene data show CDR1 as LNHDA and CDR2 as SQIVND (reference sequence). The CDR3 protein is CASITGNYGYTF. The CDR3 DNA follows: TGTGCCAGTATAACCGGGAACTATGGCTACACCTTC.

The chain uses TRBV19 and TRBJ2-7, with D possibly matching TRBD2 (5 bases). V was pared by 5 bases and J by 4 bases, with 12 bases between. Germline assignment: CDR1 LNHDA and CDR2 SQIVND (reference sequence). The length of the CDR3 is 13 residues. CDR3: CASSLREDYEQYF. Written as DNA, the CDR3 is TGTGCCAGTAGTCTCCGGGAAGATTACGAGCAGTACTTC.